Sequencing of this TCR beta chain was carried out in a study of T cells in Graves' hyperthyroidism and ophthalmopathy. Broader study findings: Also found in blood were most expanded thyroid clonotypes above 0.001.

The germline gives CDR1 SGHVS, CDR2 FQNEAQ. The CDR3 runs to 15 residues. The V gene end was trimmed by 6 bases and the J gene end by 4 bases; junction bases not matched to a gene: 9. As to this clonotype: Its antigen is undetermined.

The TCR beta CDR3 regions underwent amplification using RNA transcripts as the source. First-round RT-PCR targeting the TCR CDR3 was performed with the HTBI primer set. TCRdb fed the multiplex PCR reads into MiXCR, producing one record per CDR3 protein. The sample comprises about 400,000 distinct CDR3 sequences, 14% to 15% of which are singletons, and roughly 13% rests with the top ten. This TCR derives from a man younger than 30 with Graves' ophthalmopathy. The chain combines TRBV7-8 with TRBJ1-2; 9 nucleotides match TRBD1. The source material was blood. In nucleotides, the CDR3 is TGTGCCAGCAGGCCTCCGGGACAGGGAATCTATGGCTACACCTTC. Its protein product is CASRPPGQGIYGYTF.